The 15 T cell receptor beta chains reported below all come from one sample, sequenced in a study of T-cell reconstitution after alpha-beta-depleted transplantation in children. Unique molecular identifiers were incorporated into the prepared TCRbeta library. MiXCR, applied by TCRdb to the PCR reads, yields one record per CDR3 protein. The repertoire holds around 670,000 distinct CDR3 sequences, with around 12% as singletons. Sample: PBMCs, taken before TCRalphabeta/CD19-depleted stem cell transplant. The receptors here all came from a girl aged 2 to 10 with congenital amegakaryocytic thrombocytopenia, due to receive a stem cell transplant.

This clonotype has a handful of counts. CDR3 in amino acids: CASSLAPRGLDNTQYF. Written as DNA, the CDR3 is TGTGCCAGCAGCTTAGCGCCTAGGGGACTAGACAATACGCAGTATTTT. The rearrangement joins TRBV7-2 to TRBJ2-3; 8 bases match TRBD2. Germline assignment: CDR1 SGHTA and CDR2 FQGNSA. This CDR3 comprises 16 residues. J lost 7 bases, V lost 0 bases, and 9 bases had no gene match.

The V call is TRBV11-2, the J call TRBJ2-3, with D possibly matching TRBD2 (6 bases). Germline V gene sequence: CDR1 SGHAT, CDR2 FQNNGV. The CDR3 totals 15 residues. V was shortened by 5 bases and J by 0 bases, with 12 bases between the two germline ends. The CDR3 DNA reads TGTGCCAGCAGCCAGGGACTCTATAGCACAGATACGCAGTATTTT. Its protein is CASSQGLYSTDTQYF. Full variable domain (remainder filled in from reference TRBV11-2 and TRBJ2-3): EAGVAQSPRYKIIEKRQSVAFWCNPISGHATLYWYQQILGQGPKLLIQFQNNGVVDDSQLPKDRFSAERLKGVDSTLKIQPAKLEDSAVYLCASSQGLYSTDTQYFGPGTRLTVL.

This clonotype was counted between two and nine times. This chain joins TRBV18 and TRBJ2-3; 7 bases are shared with TRBD1. After removal of 1 base from V and 4 bases from J, the junction contained 2 bases not matched to a gene. The CDR3 consists of 14 residues. Germline V gene data show CDR1 as KGHSH and CDR2 as LQKENI. The CDR3 spells CASSPRDRPDTQYF. For the CDR3, the DNA is TGTGCCAGCTCACCACGGGACAGACCAGATACGCAGTATTTT.

This clonotype was observed at least ten times. The chain is built from TRBV20-1 and TRBJ2-4; 10 bases fit TRBD2. This CDR3 is 16 amino acids long. The V gene's germline CDR1 is DFQATT and CDR2 SNEGSKA (reference sequence). With 5 bases clipped from V and 0 bases from J, the junction kept 7 bases outside the gene matches. CDR3 protein: CSAPSGRTLAKNIQYF. The CDR3 nucleotides are TGCAGTGCTCCTAGCGGGAGAACACTAGCCAAAAACATTCAGTACTTC.

This clonotype was seen many times. This chain joins TRBV29-1 and TRBJ2-4; TRBD1 is a possible D gene (5 bases). The germline V gene encodes CDR1 SQVTM and CDR2 ANQGSEA. The CDR3 contains 17 residues. Trimming stripped 0 bases from V and 4 bases from J, with 19 bases between. CDR3 DNA: TGCAGCGTTGAAGATCAGGGCAGGACCTTGGATAAAAACATTCAGTACTTC. The encoded protein is CSVEDQGRTLDKNIQYF.

This clonotype was seen a handful of times. V usage is TRBV6-1 and J usage is TRBJ2-1, with TRBD2 identical over 10 bases. From germline, CDR1 is MNHNS and CDR2 SASEGT. The CDR3 is 14 residues long. Unmatched junction bases numbered 4, after V lost 3 bases and J lost 8 bases. The CDR3 loop is CASSEGLASDEQFF. The CDR3 nucleotides read TGTGCCAGCAGTGAGGGACTAGCGAGTGATGAGCAGTTCTTC.

This clonotype was observed at least ten times. V gene TRBV28 combines with J gene TRBJ2-5, with TRBD1 matching over 11 bases. Germline assignment: CDR1 MDHEN and CDR2 SYDVKM. This CDR3 comprises 17 residues. V dropped 5 bases and J dropped 3; count of bases not matched to a gene: 11. As DNA, the CDR3 is TGTGCCAGCAGTCTGGGACAGGGGGTATTCTGGGAAGAGACCCAGTACTTC. Protein: CASSLGQGVFWEETQYF.

This clonotype came up many times. V gene TRBV5-1 combines with J gene TRBJ2-1; D remains unclear. Germline V CDR1 and CDR2: SGHRS, YFSETQ. The CDR3 has 14 amino acids. V was pared by 1 base and J by 6 bases, with 11 bases between. Here the CDR3 reads CASSLPDPINEQFF. The CDR3 DNA reads as TGCGCCAGCAGCTTGCCAGACCCCATCAATGAGCAGTTCTTC.

The table lists this clonotype with a few counts. This rearrangement joins TRBV3-1 to TRBJ2-5; D might be TRBD1 or TRBD2, each matching 5 bases. The germline V and J ends were trimmed by 0 bases and 5 bases, with 19 bases remaining between them. This CDR3 has 17 residues. Germline CDR1 reads LGHDT; CDR2 reads YNNKEL (reference sequence). The CDR3 loop reads CASSQDYSPGWGETQYF. As DNA, the CDR3 is TGTGCCAGCAGCCAAGATTATAGTCCGGGCTGGGGGGAGACCCAGTACTTC.

This clonotype was counted many times. The chain recombines TRBV29-1 with TRBJ2-3; no clear D gene. CDR1 is SQVTM, CDR2 ANQGSEA, per germline. The CDR3 sequence is 10 residues long. V was cut by 4 bases and J by 6 bases, with 5 bases left in between. The DNA of the CDR3 is TGCAGCGTTGTGGGGGATACGCAGTATTTT. It codes for CSVVGDTQYF.

A few counts support this clonotype. This chain joins TRBV20-1 and TRBJ2-3, with a tentative D call TRBD2 (6 bases). Germline CDR1 DFQATT, CDR2 SNEGSKA (reference sequence). V was shortened by 1 base and J by 2 bases, with 10 bases between the two germline ends. The CDR3 length is 14 residues. In DNA form, the CDR3 reads TGCAGTGCTAGAGTGGGGGGAAACACAGATACGCAGTATTTT. Its protein product is CSARVGGNTDTQYF.

This clonotype was counted ten times or more. V gene TRBV5-1 combines with J gene TRBJ2-1; tentatively, D is TRBD2 (5 bases). The V gene lost 4 bases and the J gene lost 5 bases, with 22 bases spanning the gap. CDR3 length: 17 amino acids. From germline, CDR1 is SGHRS and CDR2 YFSETQ. CDR3 amino acids: CASSRTGMSEGDNEQFF. The CDR3 DNA is TGCGCCAGCAGCCGAACTGGTATGAGCGAGGGCGACAATGAGCAGTTCTTC.

This clonotype has a count of ten or more. The chain carries TRBV4-1 and TRBJ2-3; no reliable D call. The V and J ends lost 3 bases and 2 bases respectively, with 3 bases between them. Germline CDR1 MGHRA, CDR2 YSYEKL. This CDR3 region has 12 residues. DNA of the CDR3: TGCGCCAGCAGCCACAACACAGATACGCAGTATTTT. This codes for CASSHNTDTQYF.

This clonotype was seen ten or more times. The rearrangement links TRBV12-3 or TRBV12-4 to TRBJ1-2; D call uncertain. The CDR3 has 12 amino acids. The V gene lost 3 bases and the J gene lost 4 bases, with 6 bases spanning the gap. CDR3 DNA sequence: TGTGCCAGCAGTTTGGGTTTCTATGGCTACACCTTC. Translating it yields CASSLGFYGYTF.

This clonotype was picked up a small number of times. The chain is built from TRBV18 and TRBJ2-1; D not resolved. The CDR3 length is 13 residues. Germline assignment: CDR1 KGHSH and CDR2 LQKENI. V shed 6 bases and J shed 4 bases, with 10 bases lying between them. The CDR3: CASSAIEYNEQFF. DNA of the CDR3: TGTGCCAGCTCCGCGATAGAGTACAATGAGCAGTTCTTC.